Below are 9 T cell receptor beta chains sequenced from a single sample in a study of OX40 agonist ivuxolimab in advanced cancers. Profiled with immunoSEQ multiplex PCR; TCRdb holds only in-frame clones, not every one. The sample holds fewer than 55,000 clones; 65% to 90% are singletons and the top ten take about 5.8%. Sequenced here: CD4+ or CD8+ T cells sorted from blood, sampled in a trial of the OX40 agonist ivuxolimab. The source is an adult with an advanced solid tumor such as melanoma, head and neck, liver or kidney cancer.

The J gene is TRBJ2-7, the V gene TRBV2, with 9 bases aligning to TRBD1. Per the germline V gene, CDR1 is SNHLY and CDR2 is FYNNEI. The CDR3 extends over 18 amino acids. After removal of 5 bases from V and 0 bases from J, the junction contained 14 bases not matched to a gene. CDR3 in amino acids: CASSTPGQGRAGSYEQYV. The CDR3, as DNA: TGTGCCAGCAGTACTCCGGGACAGGGAAGGGCTGGCTCCTACGAGCAGTACGTC.

The J gene is TRBJ2-1, the V gene TRBV9; the D is unclear. The V gene lost 4 bases and the J gene lost 4 bases, with 18 bases spanning the gap. The CDR3 is 16 amino acids. From germline, CDR1 is SGDLS and CDR2 YYNGEE. CDR3 nucleotides: TGTGCCAGCAGCCCCAACCAAATAGGGAAATACAATGAGCAGTTCTTC. Translated: CASSPNQIGKYNEQFF.

The chain recombines TRBV7-2 with TRBJ1-3; weak D call: TRBD1 (6 bases). Deletions cut 5 bases from V and 3 bases from J, with 17 bases between. Germline V gene data show CDR1 as SGHTA and CDR2 as FQGNSA. CDR3 length: 16 amino acids. CDR3 nucleotide sequence: TGTGCCAGCAGCATACAGGGACGGTGGGATGGAAACACCATATATTTT. Translating gives CASSIQGRWDGNTIYF.

V and J are TRBV11-2 and TRBJ1-2; 8 bases agree with TRBD1. Per germline, CDR1 SGHAT and CDR2 FQNNGV. The CDR3 loop spans 16 amino acids. Trimming took 5 bases from V and 2 from J; bases not matched to a gene: 10. CDR3 loop: CASSPGTGSLNYGYTF. The CDR3 DNA is TGTGCCAGCAGCCCCGGGACAGGATCACTGAACTATGGCTACACCTTC.

This clone has just a few counts. This chain uses TRBV5-1 with TRBJ1-3; perhaps TRBD1 as D (6 bases). The length of the CDR3 is 13 residues. The V gene lost 5 bases and the J gene lost 0 bases, with 6 bases spanning the gap. The germline CDR1 and CDR2 sequences are SGHRS and YFSETQ. CDR3 nucleotide sequence: TGCGCCAGCAGGGACAGCTCTGGAAACACCATATATTTT. Amino acids: CASRDSSGNTIYF.

V and J are TRBV2 and TRBJ1-1; D unresolved. Germline CDR1 SNHLY, CDR2 FYNNEI. The V end lost 6 bases, the J end lost 8 bases, and 10 bases lay between the germline ends. This CDR3 comprises 11 residues. In DNA form, the CDR3 reads TGTGCCAGCAGGGAGGGTCCCGAAGCTTTCTTT. This encodes CASREGPEAFF.

The chain links TRBV11-2 to TRBJ2-1; TRBD2 might be the D (5 bases). CDR3 length: 12 amino acids. Per the germline V gene, CDR1 is SGHAT and CDR2 is FQNNGV. V lost 7 bases to trimming and J lost 7 bases, with 11 bases between them. CDR3 protein: CASTWESNEQFF. Here the CDR3 DNA reads TGTGCCAGCACCTGGGAGAGTAATGAGCAGTTCTTC. The entire variable domain, with the rest obtained from reference TRBV11-2 and TRBJ2-1, is as follows: EAGVAQSPRYKIIEKRQSVAFWCNPISGHATLYWYQQILGQGPKLLIQFQNNGVVDDSQLPKDRFSAERLKGVDSTLKIQPAKLEDSAVYLCASTWESNEQFFGPGTRLTVL.

The chain couples TRBV6-6 to TRBJ1-4; maybe TRBD1 (5 bases). CDR3 size: 13 residues. Trimming stripped 8 bases from V and 6 bases from J, with 13 bases between. Per germline, CDR1 MNHNY and CDR2 SVGAGI (reference sequence). The CDR3 loop is CASSHGGDEKLFF. The CDR3 DNA reads TGTGCCAGCTCCCATGGGGGGGATGAAAAACTGTTTTTT.

The chain has TRBV5-1 and TRBJ2-1; D is uncertain. Germline-derived CDR1 and CDR2 are SGHRS and YFSETQ. V lost 1 base and J 9 bases, leaving 8 bases between the germline ends. The CDR3 is made up of 12 amino acids. The CDR3 DNA reads as TGCGCCAGCAGCTTGCCCCCGGGTGAGCAGTTCTTC. Translated: CASSLPPGEQFF. The entire variable domain, with the rest obtained from reference TRBV5-1 and TRBJ2-1, is as follows: KAGVTQTPRYLIKTRGQQVTLSCSPISGHRSVSWYQQTPGQGLQFLFEYFSETQRNKGNFPGRFSGRQFSNSRSEMNVSTLELGDSALYLCASSLPPGEQFFGPGTRLTVL.